A single sample gave rise to the 21 T cell receptor beta chains below, sequenced in a study of shared clonotypes between healthy human individuals. Libraries were prepared by immunoSEQ multiplex PCR; TCRdb keeps only in-frame clonotypes and omits some of them. The sample includes roughly 1,500,000 clones, 95% to 99% of them seen just once. Sequenced: naive CD4+ T cells sorted from blood. Noted subset: CD45RA+ positively selected. These receptors all come from a man aged 30-40 years in good health.

The rearrangement links TRBV29-1 to TRBJ1-1; 12 nucleotides align to TRBD1. CDR3 length: 13 amino acids. J lost 6 bases, V lost 5 bases, and 4 bases had no gene match. The germline V gene has CDR1 SQVTM and CDR2 ANQGSEA. In DNA, the CDR3 is TGCAGCGTTTCGGGACAGGGGGCAGCTGAAGCTTTCTTT. Protein product: CSVSGQGAAEAFF.

The V call is TRBV7-2, the J call TRBJ1-1; TRBD1 matches at 7 bases. Trimming cost V 4 bases and J 7 bases; bases outside gene matches: 12. This CDR3 spans 15 amino acids. CDR1 is SGHTA, CDR2 FQGNSA, per germline. CDR3 amino acids: CASSSGRGQVNEAFF. CDR3 nucleotide sequence: TGTGCCAGCAGCTCCGGGAGGGGGCAGGTGAATGAAGCTTTCTTT.

The V and J genes are TRBV15 and TRBJ2-7; D not certain. The CDR3 runs to 16 residues. V lost 2 bases to trimming and J lost 0 bases, with 14 bases between them. In germline, CDR1 is LNHNV, CDR2 YYDKDF (reference sequence). Here the CDR3 reads CATSRTRAQHSYEQYF. CDR3 bases: TGTGCCACCAGCAGAACCCGGGCGCAGCACTCCTACGAGCAGTACTTC.

V and J are TRBV28 and TRBJ1-1, with a tentative D call TRBD1 (6 bases). CDR1 and CDR2 (germline): MDHEN, SYDVKM. The CDR3 extends over 14 amino acids. V was trimmed by 6 bases and J by 1 base, leaving 12 bases between them. CDR3 in DNA: TGTGCCAGCAGCGTTGACAGGCGGAACACTGAAGCTTTCTTT. Protein: CASSVDRRNTEAFF.

As concerns this clone: At the DNA level, this CDR3 is encoded by other sequences in the same sample as well. This rearrangement joins TRBV9 to TRBJ2-1; TRBD2 matches at 10 bases. CDR1 SGDLS and CDR2 YYNGEE come from the germline V gene. The V and J ends lost 3 bases and 4 bases, in that order; junction bases with no gene match: 4. CDR3 length: 15 residues. The CDR3 sequence is CASSASGRGYNEQFF. The CDR3 coding sequence is TGTGCCAGCAGCGCCAGCGGGAGGGGGTACAATGAGCAGTTCTTC.

Remarks on this clone: The same CDR3 also results from other DNA sequences found in this sample. The genes are TRBV28 and TRBJ1-5; the D gene is possibly TRBD1 (5 bases). This CDR3 is 15 amino acids long. Per the germline V gene, CDR1 is MDHEN and CDR2 is SYDVKM. Trimming took off 6 bases at V and 2 bases at J, with 14 bases between the two ends. For the CDR3, the DNA is TGTGCCAGCAGCTCTGGGGGGGAAGGCAATCAGCCCCAGCATTTT. This translates into CASSSGGEGNQPQHF.

The chain carries TRBV7-2 and TRBJ2-2; maybe TRBD1 (6 bases). There are 17 residues in the CDR3. V lost 2 bases and J 0 bases, leaving 13 bases between the germline ends. Germline CDR1 is SGHTA and CDR2 is FQGNSA. For the CDR3, the DNA is TGTGCCAGCAGCTTAAAGAAGGACAGCTCGAACACCGGGGAGCTGTTTTTT. The encoded protein is CASSLKKDSSNTGELFF.

The CDR3: CASSLPDRGSQYF. In DNA form, the CDR3 reads TGTGCCAGCAGTTTACCAGACAGGGGTTCGCAGTACTTC. V gene TRBV28 combines with J gene TRBJ2-7; 8 nucleotides agree with TRBD1. The germline V gene has CDR1 MDHEN and CDR2 SYDVKM. With V trimmed by 2 bases and J by 9 bases, 6 bases remained unmatched. This CDR3 has 13 residues.

The chain uses TRBV28 and TRBJ2-7; D may be TRBD2 (5 bases). This CDR3 contains 18 residues. Germline V gene sequence: CDR1 MDHEN, CDR2 SYDVKM. The germline V and J ends were trimmed by 4 bases and 3 bases, with 25 bases remaining between them. For the CDR3, the DNA is TGTGCCAGCAGTTCCCAACCGGGGAGCGGAAAACGTTACTACGAGCAGTACTTC. Its translation is CASSSQPGSGKRYYEQYF.

The J gene is TRBJ2-1, the V gene TRBV11-2, with 9 bases aligning to TRBD2. The germline V gene has CDR1 SGHAT and CDR2 FQNNGV. This CDR3 is built from 17 residues. V trimming: 3 bases; J trimming: 5 bases; junction bases outside the gene matches: 11. CDR3 amino acids: CASSFRQAGGPHNEQFF. Here the CDR3 DNA reads TGTGCCAGCAGCTTCCGTCAGGCGGGAGGGCCCCACAATGAGCAGTTCTTC.

The chain recombines TRBV27 with TRBJ2-3; TRBD2 might be the D (6 bases). CDR1 and CDR2 from the germline V gene are MNHEY and SMNVEV (reference sequence). Deletions cut 1 base from V and 4 bases from J, with 9 bases between. The CDR3 runs 14 residues. CDR3 coding DNA: TGTGCCAGCAGTTTATTGGGGGGAGCAGATACGCAGTATTTT. Protein sequence: CASSLLGGADTQYF.

The gene calls are TRBV10-3 and TRBJ2-7; D not certain. Germline CDR1 reads ENHRY; CDR2 reads SYGVKD. Between the trimmed V and J ends, which lost 3 bases and 2 bases, there was a span of 8 bases. CDR3 size: 13 residues. The CDR3 here is CAISDGPAYEQYF. The CDR3 DNA reads as TGTGCCATCAGTGATGGGCCTGCCTACGAGCAGTACTTC.

The chain recombines TRBV5-6 with TRBJ2-1, with 7 nucleotides matching TRBD1. The trim removed 0 bases at V and 5 bases at J, leaving 8 bases unmatched. This CDR3 region has 16 residues. The germline V gene has CDR1 SGHDT and CDR2 YYEEEE. DNA of the CDR3: TGTGCCAGCAGCTTGGTTGCCAGGGACAGCCACAATGAGCAGTTCTTC. Translated, it gives CASSLVARDSHNEQFF.

This clone appeared once. V gene TRBV5-1 combines with J gene TRBJ1-1, with 7 bases identical to TRBD1. Germline V gives CDR1 SGHRS, CDR2 YFSETQ. V gave up 2 bases and J gave up 0 bases; unmatched junction bases: 10. This CDR3 spans 17 amino acids. This CDR3 is CASSFWTGSSLNTEAFF. DNA for the CDR3: TGCGCCAGCAGCTTTTGGACAGGTTCTAGTTTGAACACTGAAGCTTTCTTT. The full variable domain, completed using reference TRBV5-1 and TRBJ1-1, is KAGVTQTPRYLIKTRGQQVTLSCSPISGHRSVSWYQQTPGQGLQFLFEYFSETQRNKGNFPGRFSGRQFSNSRSEMNVSTLELGDSALYLCASSFWTGSSLNTEAFFGQGTRLTVV.

Written as DNA, the CDR3 is TGTGCCAGCAGCTTTCAGGGTTACTACGAGCAGTACTTC. The encoded protein is CASSFQGYYEQYF. The chain carries TRBV11-2 and TRBJ2-7; TRBD1 might be the D (5 bases). The CDR3 totals 13 residues. CDR1 is SGHAT and CDR2 is FQNNGV in the germline V gene. Trimming took off 3 bases at V and 3 bases at J, with 9 bases between the two ends.

About this clone: Other DNA sequences in this sample translate to the same CDR3. This chain connects TRBV6-6 to TRBJ2-7; D remains unclear. Germline V gives CDR1 MNHNY, CDR2 SVGAGI (reference sequence). The V end lost 0 bases, the J end lost 3 bases, and 6 bases lay between the germline ends. The CDR3 consists of 13 residues. The CDR3 coding sequence is TGTGCCAGCAGTTACTCGACGCGCTACGAGCAGTACTTC. Its protein is CASSYSTRYEQYF.

The chain carries TRBV18 and TRBJ1-5; possible D gene TRBD1, 5 bases. V was shortened by 2 bases and J by 4 bases, with 15 bases between the two germline ends. The CDR3 length is 16 residues. Per germline, CDR1 KGHSH and CDR2 LQKENI. The CDR3 region has the DNA TGTGCCAGCTCACCATCCGGGGCAGGGCTTAATCAGCCCCAGCATTTT. Amino acids: CASSPSGAGLNQPQHF.

The CDR3 here is CASTKPPYEQYF. CDR3 bases: TGTGCCAGCACAAAGCCCCCCTACGAGCAGTACTTC. The rearrangement joins TRBV6-5 to TRBJ2-7; D is ambiguous. With 7 bases removed from V and 2 bases from J, the gap between germline ends came to 9 bases. The CDR3 covers 12 residues. The germline V gene encodes CDR1 MNHEY and CDR2 SVGAGI.

On this clone itself: This sample includes further DNA sequences coding for the same CDR3. The chain has TRBV27 and TRBJ1-2; possible D gene TRBD1, 5 bases. The germline gives CDR1 MNHEY, CDR2 SMNVEV (reference sequence). The CDR3 consists of 12 residues. Trimming removed 3 bases from V and 7 bases from J, with 9 bases in between. CDR3 sequence: CASSFPGGGYTF. The CDR3 coding sequence is TGTGCCAGCAGTTTTCCCGGGGGTGGCTACACCTTC.

The chain has TRBV25-1 and TRBJ2-1; D uncertain. With 4 bases removed from V and 10 bases from J, the gap between germline ends came to 20 bases. Germline V gives CDR1 MGHDK, CDR2 SYGVNS. This CDR3 comprises 15 residues. The CDR3 loop is CASSAATGPSGEQFF. The CDR3 DNA reads as TGTGCCAGCAGTGCCGCCACGGGTCCTTCTGGGGAGCAGTTCTTC. Looking up the rest from reference TRBV25-1 and TRBJ2-1 gives the full variable domain: EADIYQTPRYLVIGTGKKITLECSQTMGHDKMYWYQQDPGMELHLIHYSYGVNSTEKGDLSSESTVSRIRTEHFPLTLESARPSHTSQYLCASSAATGPSGEQFFGPGTRLTVL.

On this clone itself: Other DNA sequences in the same sample also yield this CDR3. The chain links TRBV6-5 to TRBJ1-2; the match to TRBD1 covers 8 bases. V lost 2 bases to trimming and J lost 6 bases; unmatched junction nucleotides: 5. The CDR3 runs to 14 residues. Germline loops: CDR1 MNHEY, CDR2 SVGAGI. CDR3 coding DNA: TGTGCCAGCAGTTACCTCGGACAGGGCAATGGCTACACCTTC. Its translation is CASSYLGQGNGYTF.